Below, 21 T cell receptor beta chains from the same sample are listed, as sequenced in a study of T cell repertoires in cytomegalovirus infection. TCRdb processed the reads anew with MiXCR; each CDR3 protein has one entry. The data contain some 300,000 distinct CDR3 sequences, roughly 15% of them singletons. Sequenced sample: PBMCs. These receptors all come from a human donor in good health (CMV status not recorded). Some clones in this sample may be carry-over from other donors' samples.

V usage is TRBV20-1 and J usage is TRBJ1-2; D might be TRBD1 (6 bases). From germline, CDR1 is DFQATT and CDR2 SNEGSKA (reference sequence). CDR3 length: 12 residues. Trimming left V 4 bases short and J 5 bases short, with 11 bases between. The CDR3 DNA follows: TGCAGTGCTACAGGGGAGGGATATGGCTACACCTTC. It yields the protein CSATGEGYGYTF.

Many counts were recorded for this clonotype. V gene TRBV7-8 combines with J gene TRBJ2-7, with 7 bases that match TRBD1. The length of the CDR3 is 17 residues. Germline lookup yields CDR1 SGHVS and CDR2 FQNEAQ. Unmatched junction bases numbered 13, after V lost 5 bases and J lost 0 bases. The CDR3 protein is CASSVNQGTVSSYEQYF. As DNA, the CDR3 is TGTGCCAGCAGCGTTAACCAAGGGACAGTAAGCTCCTACGAGCAGTACTTC.

The chain links TRBV27 to TRBJ2-1; D gene uncertain. Trimming took off 2 bases at V and 4 bases at J, with 9 bases between the two ends. Germline V lookup: CDR1 MNHEY, CDR2 SMNVEV (reference sequence). This CDR3 comprises 14 residues. For the CDR3, the DNA is TGTGCCAGCAGTTTACCGGCACCGTACAATGAGCAGTTCTTC. This translates into CASSLPAPYNEQFF.

V usage is TRBV5-1 and J usage is TRBJ2-5, with 11 bases identical to TRBD2. The CDR3 covers 15 residues. V shed 3 bases, J shed 0 bases, and the junction held 1 base outside the gene matches. CDR1 SGHRS and CDR2 YFSETQ come from the germline V gene. CDR3 amino acids: CASSWTSGYQETQYF. The CDR3, as DNA: TGCGCCAGCAGCTGGACTAGCGGGTACCAAGAGACCCAGTACTTC.

The chain carries TRBV7-9 and TRBJ2-1, with 7 bases that match TRBD2. V shed 2 bases and J 12 bases; nucleotides not matched to a gene: 4. This CDR3 is built from 12 residues. Looked up from germline, CDR1 is SEHNR and CDR2 is FQNEAQ (reference sequence). CDR3 DNA sequence: TGTGCCAGCAGCTTATGGGACTACTGGCAGTTCTTC. Encoded protein: CASSLWDYWQFF.

Note on this clonotype: One end of the junction varies from germline; a read error may be responsible. The chain has TRBV5-3 and TRBJ2-5; the D gene is possibly TRBD1 (5 bases). TRBV5-3 is annotated as an ORF whose role is uncertain. The CDR3 extends over 15 amino acids. The CDR3 is CASSFSRAKQETQYF. The CDR3 DNA sequence: TGTGCCAGCAGCTTTAGCAGGGCCAAACAAGAGACCCAGTACTTC.

This clonotype was counted at least ten times. Written as DNA, the CDR3 is TGTGCCAGCAGAAGTTCCCCAGGGAGGACGATCTATGGCTACACCTTC. This encodes CASRSSPGRTIYGYTF. The J gene is TRBJ1-2, the V gene TRBV12-3 or TRBV12-4; the D gene is possibly TRBD1 (5 bases). V lost 6 bases, J lost 4 bases, and 21 bases lay in between. This CDR3 region has 16 residues.

CDR3 loop: CASSQGTTGGGTEAFF. CDR3 DNA: TGTGCCAGCAGCCAAGGTACGACAGGGGGAGGCACTGAAGCTTTCTTT. This rearrangement joins TRBV3-1 to TRBJ1-1; 9 nucleotides line up with TRBD1. In germline, CDR1 is LGHDT, CDR2 YNNKEL (reference sequence). This CDR3 has 16 amino acids. V trimming: 1 base; J trimming: 4 bases; junction bases outside the gene matches: 7.

This clonotype was seen ten or more times. This rearrangement joins TRBV5-6 to TRBJ2-1; D might be TRBD2 (6 bases). There are 15 residues in the CDR3. Germline V gives CDR1 SGHDT, CDR2 YYEEEE. Between the trimmed V and J ends, which lost 1 base and 2 bases, there was a span of 10 bases. DNA of the CDR3: TGTGCCAGCAGCTTGCGCGGGATAGCCTACAATGAGCAGTTCTTC. This sequence encodes CASSLRGIAYNEQFF.

This clonotype was detected many times. The chain has TRBV28 and TRBJ1-1; possibly TRBD1 for D (6 bases). The length of the CDR3 is 15 residues. Deletions cut 4 bases from V and 0 bases from J, with 12 bases between. Looked up from germline, CDR1 is MDHEN and CDR2 is SYDVKM. The CDR3 protein is CASSWGGAMNTEAFF. Written as DNA, the CDR3 is TGTGCCAGCAGTTGGGGGGGGGCAATGAACACTGAAGCTTTCTTT.

The CDR3: CAISKTDTQYF. For the CDR3, the DNA is TGTGCCATCAGCAAGACAGATACGCAGTATTTT. The chain uses TRBV10-3 and TRBJ2-3; D not resolved. Germline assignment: CDR1 ENHRY and CDR2 SYGVKD. The CDR3 runs 11 residues. V gave up 6 bases and J gave up 3 bases, with 4 bases separating them.

This chain's CDR3 is CASSLVRTGELFF. The CDR3 nucleotides read TGTGCCAGCAGCTTGGTCCGGACCGGGGAGCTGTTTTTT. The chain combines TRBV5-6 with TRBJ2-2; D unclear. This CDR3 has 13 residues. Between the trimmed V and J ends, which lost 0 bases and 5 bases, there was a span of 5 bases. Germline V gene lookup returns CDR1 SGHDT and CDR2 YYEEEE.

In its sample, this clonotype was seen many times. The chain links TRBV6-6 to TRBJ1-2; D is unclear. The germline CDR1 and CDR2 sequences are MNHNY and SVGAGI (reference sequence). V was pared by 0 bases and J by 8 bases, with 7 bases between. This CDR3 is 12 amino acids long. The CDR3, as DNA: TGTGCCAGCAGTTACTCGACCCAGGGCTACACCTTC. Amino acid sequence: CASSYSTQGYTF.

This clonotype has only a few counts. The genes are TRBV2 and TRBJ2-5; D may be TRBD1 (6 bases). Trimming removed 7 bases at V and 5 bases at J, with 11 bases between. The germline CDR1 and CDR2 sequences are SNHLY and FYNNEI. The CDR3 loop spans 12 amino acids. CDR3 DNA sequence: TGTGCCAGCAATGCAGGGGAGGAGACCCAGTACTTC. Amino acid sequence: CASNAGEETQYF.

This chain uses TRBV14 with TRBJ1-2; D remains unclear. Germline values: CDR1 SGHDN, CDR2 FVKESK. The V and J ends lost 0 bases and 1 base respectively, with 3 bases between them. The CDR3 runs to 13 residues. The CDR3 DNA is TGTGCCAGCAGCCAAGACTATAACTATGGCTACACCTTC. It translates to CASSQDYNYGYTF.

The chain is built from TRBV25-1 and TRBJ2-7, with TRBD1 matching 11 bases. V dropped 1 base and J dropped 4; count of bases not matched to a gene: 9. The CDR3 spans 17 residues. The germline V gene encodes CDR1 MGHDK and CDR2 SYGVNS. The CDR3 here is CASSEWTGGARRYEQYF. As DNA, the CDR3 is TGTGCCAGCAGTGAATGGACAGGGGGCGCTCGGCGATACGAGCAGTACTTC.

This clonotype appeared many times. This chain uses TRBV7-2 with TRBJ2-5; tentative D call: TRBD2 (6 bases). The V gene's germline CDR1 is SGHTA and CDR2 FQGNSA. CDR3 length: 16 residues. V dropped 5 bases and J dropped 0 bases, with 16 bases sitting between them. In DNA form, the CDR3 reads TGTGCCAGCAGCCCCGGGGGACTTCTGTACCAAGAGACCCAGTACTTC. Translating it yields CASSPGGLLYQETQYF.

This clonotype was counted many times. CDR3 nucleotides: TGCAGTGCTATACAGCCAGGCATGAACACTGAAGCTTTCTTT. Protein: CSAIQPGMNTEAFF. The rearrangement links TRBV20-1 to TRBJ1-1; D gene ambiguous. Trimming stripped 4 bases from V and 0 bases from J, with 12 bases between. CDR1 and CDR2 from the germline V gene are DFQATT and SNEGSKA (reference sequence). The CDR3 contains 14 residues.

This clonotype was picked up many times. This rearrangement joins TRBV28 to TRBJ1-5; no definite D call. The germline V and J ends were trimmed by 6 bases and 5 bases, with 17 bases remaining between them. The CDR3 consists of 15 residues. Germline CDR1 and CDR2: MDHEN and SYDVKM. Here the CDR3 DNA reads TGTGCCAGCAGAGCCTCGGGGATCACGCATCAGCCCCAGCATTTT. This encodes CASRASGITHQPQHF.

Ten or more counts support this clonotype. This sequence joins TRBV7-2 and TRBJ1-1, with TRBD1 matching over 11 bases. The length of the CDR3 is 18 residues. V trimming: 2 bases; J trimming: 1 base; junction bases outside the gene matches: 9. Germline V gene lookup returns CDR1 SGHTA and CDR2 FQGNSA. This CDR3 is CASSLLAGTGGGNTEAFF. In nucleotides, the CDR3 is TGTGCCAGCAGCTTATTGGCAGGGACAGGGGGAGGGAACACTGAAGCTTTCTTT.

This clonotype was detected many times. V usage is TRBV6-2 or TRBV6-3 and J usage is TRBJ1-5; D might be TRBD1 (6 bases). V lost 7 bases, J lost 0 bases, and 22 bases lay in between. Germline V gene data show CDR1 as MNHEY and CDR2 as SVGEGT. This CDR3 spans 18 amino acids. The CDR3, as DNA: TGTGCCAGCATCCCGGGGCAGGGGAGGAGTTATAGCAATCAGCCCCAGCATTTT. Translated, it gives CASIPGQGRSYSNQPQHF.